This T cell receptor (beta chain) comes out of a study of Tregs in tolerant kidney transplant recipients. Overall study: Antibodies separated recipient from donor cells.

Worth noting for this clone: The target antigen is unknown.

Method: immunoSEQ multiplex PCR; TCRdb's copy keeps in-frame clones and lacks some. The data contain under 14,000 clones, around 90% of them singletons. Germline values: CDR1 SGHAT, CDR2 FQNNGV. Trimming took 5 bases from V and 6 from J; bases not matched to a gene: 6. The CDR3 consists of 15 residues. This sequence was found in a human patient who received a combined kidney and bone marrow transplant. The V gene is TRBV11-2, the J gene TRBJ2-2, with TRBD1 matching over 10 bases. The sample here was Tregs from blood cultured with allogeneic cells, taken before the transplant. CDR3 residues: CASSLTGTGAGELFF. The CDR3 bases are TGTGCCAGCAGCCTGACCGGGACAGGGGCCGGGGAGCTGTTTTTT.